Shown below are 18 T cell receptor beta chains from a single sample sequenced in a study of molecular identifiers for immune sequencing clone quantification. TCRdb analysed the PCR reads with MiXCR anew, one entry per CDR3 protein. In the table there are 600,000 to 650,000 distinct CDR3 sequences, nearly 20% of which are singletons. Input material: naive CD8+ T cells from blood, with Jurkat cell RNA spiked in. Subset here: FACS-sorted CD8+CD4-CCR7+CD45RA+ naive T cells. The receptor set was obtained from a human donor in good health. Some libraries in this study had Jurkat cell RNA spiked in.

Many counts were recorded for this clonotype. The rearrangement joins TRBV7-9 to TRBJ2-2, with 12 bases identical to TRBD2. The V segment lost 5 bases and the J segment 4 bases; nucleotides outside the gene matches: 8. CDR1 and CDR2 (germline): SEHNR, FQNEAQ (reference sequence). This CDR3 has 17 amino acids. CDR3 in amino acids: CASSRKTSGSGTGELFF. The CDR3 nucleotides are TGTGCCAGCAGCCGCAAGACTAGCGGGAGCGGCACCGGGGAGCTGTTTTTT. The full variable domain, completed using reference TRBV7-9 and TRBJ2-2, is DTGVSQNPRHKITKRGQNVTFRCDPISEHNRLYWYRQTLGQGPEFLTYFQNEAQLEKSRLLSDRFSAERPKGSFSTLEIQRTEQGDSAMYLCASSRKTSGSGTGELFFGEGSRLTVL.

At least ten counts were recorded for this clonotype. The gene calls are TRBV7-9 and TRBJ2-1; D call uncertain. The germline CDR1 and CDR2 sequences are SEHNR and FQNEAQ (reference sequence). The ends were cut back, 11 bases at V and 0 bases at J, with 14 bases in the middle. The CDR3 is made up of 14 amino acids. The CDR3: CALEESSSYNEQFF. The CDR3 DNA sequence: TGTGCCCTAGAGGAGTCGAGCTCCTACAATGAGCAGTTCTTC.

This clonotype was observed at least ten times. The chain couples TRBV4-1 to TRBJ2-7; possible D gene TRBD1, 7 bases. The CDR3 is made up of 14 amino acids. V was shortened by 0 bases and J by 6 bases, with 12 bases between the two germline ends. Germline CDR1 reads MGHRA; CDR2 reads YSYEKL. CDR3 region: CASSQEGQGGEQYF. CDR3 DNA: TGCGCCAGCAGCCAAGAGGGCCAGGGGGGCGAGCAGTACTTC.

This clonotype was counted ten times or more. The CDR3, as DNA: TGTGCCAGCAGCTTGGCAGGGGTCTACGAGCAGTACTTC. Amino acid sequence: CASSLAGVYEQYF. This chain joins TRBV5-5 and TRBJ2-7, with TRBD1 as a possible D gene (6 bases). Germline assignment: CDR1 SGHKS and CDR2 YYEKEE (reference sequence). The V and J ends lost 0 bases and 3 bases respectively, with 7 bases between them. The CDR3 consists of 13 residues.

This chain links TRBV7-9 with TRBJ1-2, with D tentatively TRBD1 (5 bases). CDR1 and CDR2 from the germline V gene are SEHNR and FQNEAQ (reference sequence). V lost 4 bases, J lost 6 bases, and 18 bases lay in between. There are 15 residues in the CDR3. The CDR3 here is CASSSGPTFTDGYTF. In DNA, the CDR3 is TGTGCCAGCAGCTCGGGACCGACCTTTACCGATGGCTACACCTTC.

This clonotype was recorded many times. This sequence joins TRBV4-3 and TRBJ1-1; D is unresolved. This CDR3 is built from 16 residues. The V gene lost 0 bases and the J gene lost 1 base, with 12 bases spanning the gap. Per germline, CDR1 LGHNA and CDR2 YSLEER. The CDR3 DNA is TGCGCCAGCAGCCAAGAGAGGTCAGGCGCGAACACTGAAGCTTTCTTT. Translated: CASSQERSGANTEAFF.

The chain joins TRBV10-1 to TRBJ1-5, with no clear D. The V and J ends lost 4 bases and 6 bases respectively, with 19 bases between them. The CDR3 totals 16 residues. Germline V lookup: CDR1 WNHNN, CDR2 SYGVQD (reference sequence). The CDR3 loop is CASSGQETGLGQPQHF. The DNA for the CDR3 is TGCGCCAGCAGTGGACAAGAGACGGGGTTAGGTCAGCCCCAGCATTTT.

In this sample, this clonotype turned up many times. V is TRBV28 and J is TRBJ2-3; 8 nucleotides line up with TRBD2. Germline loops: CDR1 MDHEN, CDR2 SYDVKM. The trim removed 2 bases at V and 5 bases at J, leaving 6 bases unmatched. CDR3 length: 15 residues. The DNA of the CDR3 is TGTGCCAGCAGTTTAAAAAGCGGGAGACTAGATACGCAGTATTTT. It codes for CASSLKSGRLDTQYF.

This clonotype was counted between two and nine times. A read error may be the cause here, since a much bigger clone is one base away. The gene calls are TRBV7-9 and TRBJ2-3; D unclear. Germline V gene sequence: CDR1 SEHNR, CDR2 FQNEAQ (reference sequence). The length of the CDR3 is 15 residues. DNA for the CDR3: TGTGCCAGCAGCCCAGCTGGCAGAAGCACAGATGCGCAGTATTTT. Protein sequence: CASSPAGRSTDAQYF.

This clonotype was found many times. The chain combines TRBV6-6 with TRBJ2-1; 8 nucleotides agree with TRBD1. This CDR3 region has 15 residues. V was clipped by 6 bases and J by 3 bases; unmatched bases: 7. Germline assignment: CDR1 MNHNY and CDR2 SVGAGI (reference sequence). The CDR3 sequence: CASSETGASYNEQFF. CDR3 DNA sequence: TGTGCCAGCAGCGAGACAGGGGCTAGCTACAATGAGCAGTTCTTC.

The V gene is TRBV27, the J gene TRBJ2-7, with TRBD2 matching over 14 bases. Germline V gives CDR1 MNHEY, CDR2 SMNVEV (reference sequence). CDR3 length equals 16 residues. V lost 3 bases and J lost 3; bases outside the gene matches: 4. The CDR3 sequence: CASSFGTSGGYYEQYF. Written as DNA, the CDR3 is TGTGCCAGCAGTTTTGGGACTAGCGGGGGTTACTACGAGCAGTACTTC.

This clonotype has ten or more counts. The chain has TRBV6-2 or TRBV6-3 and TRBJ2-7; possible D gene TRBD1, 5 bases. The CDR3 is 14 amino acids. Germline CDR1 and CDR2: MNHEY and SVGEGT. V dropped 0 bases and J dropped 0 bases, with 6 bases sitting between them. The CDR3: CASSYSGVSYEQYF. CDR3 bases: TGTGCCAGCAGTTACTCAGGGGTCTCCTACGAGCAGTACTTC.

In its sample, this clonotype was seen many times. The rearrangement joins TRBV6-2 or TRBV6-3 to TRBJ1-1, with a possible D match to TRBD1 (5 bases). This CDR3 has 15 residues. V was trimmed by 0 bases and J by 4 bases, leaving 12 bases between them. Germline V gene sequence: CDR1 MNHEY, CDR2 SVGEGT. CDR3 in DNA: TGTGCCAGCAGTTACTCGGGTCCTCAGGGCACTGAAGCTTTCTTT. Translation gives CASSYSGPQGTEAFF.

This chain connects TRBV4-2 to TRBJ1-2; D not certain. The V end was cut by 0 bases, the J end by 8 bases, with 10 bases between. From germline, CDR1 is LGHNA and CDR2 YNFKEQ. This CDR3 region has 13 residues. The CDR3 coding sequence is TGTGCCAGCAGCCAAGAGAGGGTAGTCGGCTACACCTTC. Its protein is CASSQERVVGYTF.

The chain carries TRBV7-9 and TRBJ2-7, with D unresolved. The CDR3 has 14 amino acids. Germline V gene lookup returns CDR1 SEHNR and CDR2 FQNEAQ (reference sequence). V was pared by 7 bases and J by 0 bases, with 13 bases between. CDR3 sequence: CASTYSGFSYEQYF. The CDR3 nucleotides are TGTGCCAGCACCTATTCCGGGTTCTCCTACGAGCAGTACTTC. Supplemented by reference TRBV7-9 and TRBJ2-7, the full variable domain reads DTGVSQNPRHKITKRGQNVTFRCDPISEHNRLYWYRQTLGQGPEFLTYFQNEAQLEKSRLLSDRFSAERPKGSFSTLEIQRTEQGDSAMYLCASTYSGFSYEQYFGPGTRLTVT.

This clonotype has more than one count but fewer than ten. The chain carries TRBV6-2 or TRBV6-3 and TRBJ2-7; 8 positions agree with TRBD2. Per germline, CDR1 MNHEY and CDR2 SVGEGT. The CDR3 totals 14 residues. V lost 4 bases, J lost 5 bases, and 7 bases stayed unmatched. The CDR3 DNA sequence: TGTGCCAGCAGTTTCGAACTAGCGGACGACGAGCAGTACTTC. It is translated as CASSFELADDEQYF.

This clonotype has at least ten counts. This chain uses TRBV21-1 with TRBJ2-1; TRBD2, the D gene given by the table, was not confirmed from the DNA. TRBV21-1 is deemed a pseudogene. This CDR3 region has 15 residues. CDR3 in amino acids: CASSKSAGTYNEQFF. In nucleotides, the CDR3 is TGTGCCAGCAGCAAATCGGCGGGAACATACAATGAGCAGTTCTTC.

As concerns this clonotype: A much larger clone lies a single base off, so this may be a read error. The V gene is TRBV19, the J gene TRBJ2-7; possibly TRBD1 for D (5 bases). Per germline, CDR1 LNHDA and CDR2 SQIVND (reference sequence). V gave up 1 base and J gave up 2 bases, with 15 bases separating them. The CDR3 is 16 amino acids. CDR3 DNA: TGTGCCAGTAGTATAGGTACACAGGCGTCTACCTACGAGCAGTACTTC. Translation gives CASSIGTQASTYEQYF.